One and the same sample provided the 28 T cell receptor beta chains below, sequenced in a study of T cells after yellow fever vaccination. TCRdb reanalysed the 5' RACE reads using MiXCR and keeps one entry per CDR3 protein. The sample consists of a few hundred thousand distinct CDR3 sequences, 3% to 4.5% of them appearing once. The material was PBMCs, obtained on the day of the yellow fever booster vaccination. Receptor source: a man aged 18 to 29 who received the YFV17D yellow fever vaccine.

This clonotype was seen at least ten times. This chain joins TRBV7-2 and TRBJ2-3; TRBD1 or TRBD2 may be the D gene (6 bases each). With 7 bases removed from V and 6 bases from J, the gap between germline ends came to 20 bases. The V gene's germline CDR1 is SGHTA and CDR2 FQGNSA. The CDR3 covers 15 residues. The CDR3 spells CASNFMPGGGDTQYF. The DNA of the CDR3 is TGTGCCAGCAACTTCATGCCCGGGGGCGGGGATACGCAGTATTTT. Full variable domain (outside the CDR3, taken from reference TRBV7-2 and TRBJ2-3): GAGVSQSPSNKVTEKGKDVELRCDPISGHTALYWYRQSLGQGLEFLIYFQGNSAPDKSGLPSDRFSAERTGGSVSTLTIQRTQQEDSAVYLCASNFMPGGGDTQYFGPGTRLTVL.

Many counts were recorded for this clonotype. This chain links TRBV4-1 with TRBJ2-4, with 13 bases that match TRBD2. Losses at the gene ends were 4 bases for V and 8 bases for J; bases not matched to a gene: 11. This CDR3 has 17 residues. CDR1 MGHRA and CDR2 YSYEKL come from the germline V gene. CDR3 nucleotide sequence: TGCGCCAGCAGCCCGGGACTAGCGGGGCCCTCGAGGGACATTCAGTACTTC. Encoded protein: CASSPGLAGPSRDIQYF.

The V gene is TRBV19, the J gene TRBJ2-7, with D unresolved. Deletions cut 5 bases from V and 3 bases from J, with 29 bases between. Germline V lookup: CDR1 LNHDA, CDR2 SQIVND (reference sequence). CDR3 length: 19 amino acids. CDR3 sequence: CASSHPYPDGGPHYYEQYF. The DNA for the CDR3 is TGTGCCAGTAGTCACCCGTACCCGGACGGTGGACCCCACTACTACGAGCAGTACTTC.

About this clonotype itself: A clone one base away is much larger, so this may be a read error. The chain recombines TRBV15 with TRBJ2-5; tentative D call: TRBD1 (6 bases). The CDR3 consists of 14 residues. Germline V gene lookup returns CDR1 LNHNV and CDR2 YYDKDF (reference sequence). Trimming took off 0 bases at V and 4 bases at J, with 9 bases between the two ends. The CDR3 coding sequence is TGTGCCACCAGCAGAGATCAGGGGCGAGAGACCCAGTACTTC. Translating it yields CATSRDQGRETQYF.

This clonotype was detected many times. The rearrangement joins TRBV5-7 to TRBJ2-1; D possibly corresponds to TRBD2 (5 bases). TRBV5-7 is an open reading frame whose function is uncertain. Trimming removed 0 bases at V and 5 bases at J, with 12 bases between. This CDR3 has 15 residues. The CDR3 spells CASSLGASRDNEQFF. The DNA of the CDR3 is TGTGCCAGCAGCTTGGGGGCTAGCCGGGACAATGAGCAGTTCTTC.

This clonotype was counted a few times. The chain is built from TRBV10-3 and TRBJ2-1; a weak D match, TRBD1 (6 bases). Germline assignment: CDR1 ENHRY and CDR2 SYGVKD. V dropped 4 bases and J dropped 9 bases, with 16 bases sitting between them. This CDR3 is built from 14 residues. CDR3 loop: CAISATGTSGEQFF. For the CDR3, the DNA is TGTGCCATCAGTGCGACCGGGACAAGTGGTGAGCAGTTCTTC.

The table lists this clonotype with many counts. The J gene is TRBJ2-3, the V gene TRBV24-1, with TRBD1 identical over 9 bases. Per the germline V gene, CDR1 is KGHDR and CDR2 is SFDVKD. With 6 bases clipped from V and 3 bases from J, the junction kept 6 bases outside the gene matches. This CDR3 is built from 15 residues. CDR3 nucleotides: TGTGCCACCAGTTTCGGACAGGGGAGGACAGATACGCAGTATTTT. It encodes CATSFGQGRTDTQYF.

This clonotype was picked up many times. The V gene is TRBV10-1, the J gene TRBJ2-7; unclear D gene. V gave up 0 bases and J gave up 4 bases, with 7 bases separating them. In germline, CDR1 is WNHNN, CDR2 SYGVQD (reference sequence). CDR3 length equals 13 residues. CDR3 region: CASSESPGYEQYF. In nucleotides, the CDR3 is TGCGCCAGCAGTGAGTCCCCAGGATACGAGCAGTACTTC.

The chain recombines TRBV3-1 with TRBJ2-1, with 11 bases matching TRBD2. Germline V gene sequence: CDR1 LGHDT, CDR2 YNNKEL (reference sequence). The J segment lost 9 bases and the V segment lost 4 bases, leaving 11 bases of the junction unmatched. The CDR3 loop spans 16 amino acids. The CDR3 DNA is TGTGCCAGCAGCCGGACTAGCGGGCCCCCGGCCAGTGAGCAGTTCTTC. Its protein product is CASSRTSGPPASEQFF.

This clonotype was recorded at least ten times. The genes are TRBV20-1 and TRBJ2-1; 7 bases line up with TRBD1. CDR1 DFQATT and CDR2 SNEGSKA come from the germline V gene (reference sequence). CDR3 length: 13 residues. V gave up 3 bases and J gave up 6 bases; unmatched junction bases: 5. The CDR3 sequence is CSASEGAPNEQFF. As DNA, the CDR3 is TGCAGTGCTAGCGAGGGGGCTCCCAATGAGCAGTTCTTC.

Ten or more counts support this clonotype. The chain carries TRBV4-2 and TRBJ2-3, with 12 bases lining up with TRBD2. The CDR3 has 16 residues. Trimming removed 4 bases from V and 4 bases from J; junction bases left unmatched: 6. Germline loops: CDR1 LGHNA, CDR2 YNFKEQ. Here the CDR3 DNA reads TGTGCCAGCAGCCCGGCTAGCGGGGGGGCCTCAGATACGCAGTATTTT. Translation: CASSPASGGASDTQYF.

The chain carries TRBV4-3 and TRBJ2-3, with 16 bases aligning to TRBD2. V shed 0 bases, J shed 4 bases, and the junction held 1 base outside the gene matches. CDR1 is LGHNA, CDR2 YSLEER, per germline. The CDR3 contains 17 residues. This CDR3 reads CASSQDGTSGGADTQYF. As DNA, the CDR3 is TGCGCCAGCAGCCAAGATGGGACTAGCGGGGGGGCAGATACGCAGTATTTT.

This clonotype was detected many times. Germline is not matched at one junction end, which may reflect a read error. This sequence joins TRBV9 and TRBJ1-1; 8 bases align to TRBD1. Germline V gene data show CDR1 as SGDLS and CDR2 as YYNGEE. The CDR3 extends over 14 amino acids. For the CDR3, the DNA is TGCGCCAGCAGCGTAGACAGGGGGAACACTGAAGCTTTCTTT. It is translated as CASSVDRGNTEAFF.

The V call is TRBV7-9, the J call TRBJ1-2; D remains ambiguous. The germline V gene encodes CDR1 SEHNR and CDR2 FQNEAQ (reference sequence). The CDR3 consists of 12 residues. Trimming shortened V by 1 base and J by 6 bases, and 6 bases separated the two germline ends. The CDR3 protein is CASSLGRDGYTF. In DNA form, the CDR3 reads TGTGCCAGCAGCTTAGGCCGCGATGGCTACACCTTC.

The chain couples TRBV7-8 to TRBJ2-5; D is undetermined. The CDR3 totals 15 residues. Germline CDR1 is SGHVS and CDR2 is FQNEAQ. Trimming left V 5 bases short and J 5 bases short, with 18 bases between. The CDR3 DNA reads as TGTGCCAGCAGCCTGACGACACCCCCACAGGAGACCCAGTACTTC. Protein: CASSLTTPPQETQYF.

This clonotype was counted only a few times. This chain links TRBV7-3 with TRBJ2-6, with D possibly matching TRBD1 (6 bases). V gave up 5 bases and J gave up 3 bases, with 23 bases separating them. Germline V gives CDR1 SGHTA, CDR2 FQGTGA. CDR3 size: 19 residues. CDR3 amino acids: CASSPRTGPFLIGANVLTF. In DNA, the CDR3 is TGTGCCAGCAGCCCACGCACAGGGCCTTTTCTAATTGGGGCCAACGTCCTGACTTTC. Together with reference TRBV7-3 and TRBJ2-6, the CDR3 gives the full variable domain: GAGVSQTPSNKVTEKGKYVELRCDPISGHTALYWYRQSLGQGPEFLIYFQGTGAADDSGLPNDRFFAVRPEGSVSTLKIQRTERGDSAVYLCASSPRTGPFLIGANVLTFGAGSRLTVL.

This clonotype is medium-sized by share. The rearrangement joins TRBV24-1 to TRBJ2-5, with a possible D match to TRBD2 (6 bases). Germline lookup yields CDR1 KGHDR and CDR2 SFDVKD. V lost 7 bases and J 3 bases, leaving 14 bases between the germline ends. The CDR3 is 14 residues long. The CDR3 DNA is TGTGCCACCAGCGGATGGGGGGAGGAAGAGACCCAGTACTTC. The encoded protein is CATSGWGEEETQYF.

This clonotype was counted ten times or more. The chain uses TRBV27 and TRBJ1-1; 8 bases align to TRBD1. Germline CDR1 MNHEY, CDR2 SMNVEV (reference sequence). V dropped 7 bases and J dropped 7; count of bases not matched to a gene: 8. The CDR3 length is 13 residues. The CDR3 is CASTTWGTGEAFF. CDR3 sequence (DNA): TGTGCCAGCACCACTTGGGGGACAGGTGAAGCTTTCTTT.

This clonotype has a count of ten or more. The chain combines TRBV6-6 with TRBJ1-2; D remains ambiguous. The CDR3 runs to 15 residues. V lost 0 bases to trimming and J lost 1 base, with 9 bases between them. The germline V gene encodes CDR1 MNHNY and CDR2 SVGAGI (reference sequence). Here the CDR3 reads CASSYSSALNYGYTF. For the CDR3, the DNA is TGTGCCAGCAGTTACTCGAGTGCCCTTAACTATGGCTACACCTTC.

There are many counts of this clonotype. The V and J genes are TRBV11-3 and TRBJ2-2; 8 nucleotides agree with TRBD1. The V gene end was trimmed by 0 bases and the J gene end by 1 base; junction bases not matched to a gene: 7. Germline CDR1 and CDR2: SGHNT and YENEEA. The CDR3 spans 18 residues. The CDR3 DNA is TGTGCCAGCAGCTTAGATCAGGCCGGGACAGGGAACACCGGGGAGCTGTTTTTT. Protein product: CASSLDQAGTGNTGELFF.

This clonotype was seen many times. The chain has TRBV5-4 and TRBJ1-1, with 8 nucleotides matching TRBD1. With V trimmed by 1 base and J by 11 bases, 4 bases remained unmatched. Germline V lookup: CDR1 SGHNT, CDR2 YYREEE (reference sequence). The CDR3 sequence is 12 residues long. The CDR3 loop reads CASSLNRDRAFF. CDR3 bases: TGTGCCAGCAGCTTGAACCGGGACAGGGCTTTCTTT.

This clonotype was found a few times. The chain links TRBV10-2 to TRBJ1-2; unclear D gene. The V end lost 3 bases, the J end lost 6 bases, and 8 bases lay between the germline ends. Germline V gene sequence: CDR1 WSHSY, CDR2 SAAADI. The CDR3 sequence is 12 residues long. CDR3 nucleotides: TGCGCCAGCAGTGAAAACGGGGATGGCTACACCTTC. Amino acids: CASSENGDGYTF.

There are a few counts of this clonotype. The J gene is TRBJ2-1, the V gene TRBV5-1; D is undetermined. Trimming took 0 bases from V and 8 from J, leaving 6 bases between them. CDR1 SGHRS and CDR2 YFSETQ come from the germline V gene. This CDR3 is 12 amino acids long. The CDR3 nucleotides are TGCGCCAGCAGCTTGGTCGCGGATGAGCAGTTCTTC. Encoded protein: CASSLVADEQFF.

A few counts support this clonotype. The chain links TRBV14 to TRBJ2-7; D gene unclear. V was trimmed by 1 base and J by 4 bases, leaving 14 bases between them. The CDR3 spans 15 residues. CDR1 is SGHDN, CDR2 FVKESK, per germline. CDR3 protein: CASSQVGVPRYEQYF. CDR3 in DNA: TGTGCCAGCAGCCAAGTTGGTGTCCCTAGGTACGAGCAGTACTTC.

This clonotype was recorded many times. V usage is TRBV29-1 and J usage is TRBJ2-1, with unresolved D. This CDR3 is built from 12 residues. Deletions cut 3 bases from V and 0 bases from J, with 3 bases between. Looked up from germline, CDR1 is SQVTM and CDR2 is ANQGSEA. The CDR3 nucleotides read TGCAGCGTTGATAGCTCCTACAATGAGCAGTTCTTC. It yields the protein CSVDSSYNEQFF.

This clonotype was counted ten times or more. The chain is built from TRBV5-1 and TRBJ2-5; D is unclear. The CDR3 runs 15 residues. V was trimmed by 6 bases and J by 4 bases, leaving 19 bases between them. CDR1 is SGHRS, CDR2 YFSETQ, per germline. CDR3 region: CASTPVTSPTETQYF. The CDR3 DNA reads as TGCGCCAGCACGCCGGTCACCTCCCCCACAGAGACCCAGTACTTC. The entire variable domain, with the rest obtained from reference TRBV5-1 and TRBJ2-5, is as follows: KAGVTQTPRYLIKTRGQQVTLSCSPISGHRSVSWYQQTPGQGLQFLFEYFSETQRNKGNFPGRFSGRQFSNSRSEMNVSTLELGDSALYLCASTPVTSPTETQYFGPGTRLLVL.

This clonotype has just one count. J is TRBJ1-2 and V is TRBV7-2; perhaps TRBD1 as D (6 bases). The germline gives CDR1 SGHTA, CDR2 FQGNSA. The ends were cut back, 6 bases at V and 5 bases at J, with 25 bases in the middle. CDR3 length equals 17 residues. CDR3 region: CASRLRGAAGAPYGYTF. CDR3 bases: TGTGCCAGCAGGTTACGGGGCGCGGCAGGGGCACCGTATGGCTACACCTTC.

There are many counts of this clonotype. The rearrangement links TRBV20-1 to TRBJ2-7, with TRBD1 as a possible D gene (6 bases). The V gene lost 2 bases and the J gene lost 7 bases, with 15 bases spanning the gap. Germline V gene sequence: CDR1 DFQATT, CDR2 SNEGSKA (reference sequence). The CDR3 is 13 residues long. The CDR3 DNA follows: TGCAGTGCTAGACCCAGGGGTTCTCGGGAGCAGTACGTC. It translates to CSARPRGSREQYV.